This T cell receptor beta chain was documented in a study of OX40 agonist ivuxolimab in advanced cancers. The CDR3 spans 15 residues. The germline V gene has CDR1 SGHTA and CDR2 FQGNSA. With 1 base removed from V and 2 bases from J, the gap between germline ends came to 11 bases. The table came from immunoSEQ multiplex PCR; TCRdb's copy has only in-frame clones and leaves some out. Found here are around 67,000 clones, roughly four fifths of them singletons; the top ten hold around 0.7%. This TCR came from an adult with an advanced solid tumor such as melanoma, head and neck, liver or kidney cancer. The chain recombines TRBV7-2 with TRBJ1-1; D gene ambiguous. The source material was CD4+ or CD8+ T cells sorted from blood, sampled in a trial of the OX40 agonist ivuxolimab. The CDR3 protein is CASSLVAGLNTEAFF. Written as DNA, the CDR3 is TGTGCCAGCAGCTTAGTGGCAGGTTTAAACACTGAAGCTTTCTTT.